This entry lists 9 T cell receptor beta chains sequenced from one sample in a study of PD-1 blockade in classical Hodgkin lymphoma. Every patient relapsed after autologous stem cell transplantation, and brentuximab vedotin exposure varied. The repertoire was sequenced with immunoSEQ multiplex PCR; TCRdb's copy has only in-frame clones and lacks some. The table has more than 14,000 clones, roughly 68% seen once. Source: peripheral blood mononuclear cells (PBMCs), taken at baseline. These TCRs come from a human donor with classical Hodgkin lymphoma.

J is TRBJ2-2 and V is TRBV7-7; D gene uncertain. Germline CDR1 SSHAT, CDR2 FNYEAQ (reference sequence). The V end was cut by 5 bases, the J end by 2 bases, with 15 bases between. This CDR3 has 16 amino acids. The DNA for the CDR3 is TGTGCCAGCAGCCCCGGTCGCATGGTAAACACCGGGGAGCTGTTTTTT. It yields the protein CASSPGRMVNTGELFF.

The chain joins TRBV7-9 to TRBJ2-1, with D unclear. V lost 0 bases to trimming and J lost 7 bases, with 7 bases between them. Germline-derived CDR1 and CDR2 are SEHNR and FQNEAQ (reference sequence). The CDR3 runs 13 residues. CDR3 DNA sequence: TGTGCCAGCAGCTTAGCAGGATCTAATGAGCAGTTCTTC. This codes for CASSLAGSNEQFF. The whole variable domain, remainder taken from reference TRBV7-9 and TRBJ2-1, is DTGVSQNPRHKITKRGQNVTFRCDPISEHNRLYWYRQTLGQGPEFLTYFQNEAQLEKSRLLSDRFSAERPKGSFSTLEIQRTEQGDSAMYLCASSLAGSNEQFFGPGTRLTVL.

The rearrangement links TRBV29-1 to TRBJ2-3, with D perhaps TRBD1 (5 bases). This CDR3 region has 13 residues. Between the trimmed V and J ends, which lost 7 bases and 0 bases, there was a span of 11 bases. CDR1 is SQVTM and CDR2 is ANQGSEA in the germline V gene. This chain's CDR3 is CSGQGASTDTQYF. CDR3 sequence (DNA): TGCAGCGGCCAAGGGGCTAGCACAGATACGCAGTATTTT.

V is TRBV28 and J is TRBJ2-7; possible D gene TRBD1, 5 bases. CDR1 and CDR2 from the germline V gene are MDHEN and SYDVKM. This CDR3 region has 13 residues. Trimming left V 5 bases short and J 2 bases short, with 10 bases between. In DNA form, the CDR3 reads TGTGCCAGCAGTGAACAGGCTACCTACGAGCAGTACTTC. Translated: CASSEQATYEQYF.

This chain uses TRBV5-4 with TRBJ1-1; no firm D call. V gave up 4 bases and J gave up 0 bases, with 13 bases separating them. The CDR3 runs to 15 residues. CDR1 and CDR2 (germline): SGHNT, YYREEE (reference sequence). The chain's CDR3 is CASSQNSAMNTEAFF. The CDR3, as DNA: TGTGCCAGCAGCCAAAACTCTGCTATGAACACTGAAGCTTTCTTT.

A few counts support this clone. The chain uses TRBV2 and TRBJ2-2, with D unresolved. The germline V gene encodes CDR1 SNHLY and CDR2 FYNNEI. CDR3 length: 15 amino acids. Trimming took 2 bases from V and 3 from J, leaving 10 bases between them. Here the CDR3 reads CASSESSVYTGELFF. The CDR3 nucleotides are TGTGCCAGCAGTGAATCTTCGGTTTACACCGGGGAGCTGTTTTTT.

This clone was detected only a few times. The chain is built from TRBV5-4 and TRBJ2-3; the D is unclear. The CDR3 covers 15 residues. Germline V gives CDR1 SGHNT, CDR2 YYREEE (reference sequence). V was shortened by 0 bases and J by 0 bases, with 8 bases between the two germline ends. CDR3: CASSLAAVSTDTQYF. CDR3 DNA sequence: TGTGCCAGCAGCTTGGCGGCCGTTAGCACAGATACGCAGTATTTT.

The chain uses TRBV5-6 and TRBJ2-1, with 8 bases identical to TRBD1. J was trimmed by 5 bases and V by 4 bases; bases with no gene match: 11. The CDR3 runs 16 residues. Per the germline V gene, CDR1 is SGHDT and CDR2 is YYEEEE. Written as DNA, the CDR3 is TGTGCCAGCAGCCGAATCGACAGGGGCTACAACAATGAGCAGTTCTTC. Its protein product is CASSRIDRGYNNEQFF.

This clone is categorized as medium-sized (0.01 to 0.1%). The genes are TRBV9 and TRBJ1-1; 9 bases fit TRBD1. With V trimmed by 0 bases and J by 5 bases, 8 bases remained unmatched. Germline assignment: CDR1 SGDLS and CDR2 YYNGEE. CDR3 length: 16 amino acids. DNA of the CDR3: TGTGCCAGCAGCGTAGTGACAGGGGGGAGTTATACTGAAGCTTTCTTT. It encodes CASSVVTGGSYTEAFF.